The TCR beta chain under discussion was sequenced for a study of T cells in Graves' hyperthyroidism and ophthalmopathy. Study-wide context: Peripheral blood specimens were obtained at initial diagnosis, prior to any treatment. Findings and caveats of the study: Researchers report that a 13 V-J model separated ophthalmopathy from stable hyperthyroidism. Onset of ophthalmopathy came a median approximately 6.8 months after the model predicted it. Among thyroid clonotypes expanded above 0.001, most also appeared in blood.

This clonotype was counted ten times or more. Its antigen is still unknown. TCR beta CDR3 regions were amplified from RNA. HTBI primers were the set used in a first-round RT-PCR of the TCR CDR3. TCRdb fed the multiplex PCR reads into MiXCR, producing one record per CDR3 protein. This table holds hundreds of thousands of distinct CDR3 sequences, roughly 15% found once. The V and J ends lost 4 bases and 5 bases, in that order; junction bases with no gene match: 5. The CDR3 is 15 residues long. The germline V gene encodes CDR1 MDHEN and CDR2 SYDVKM. Sequenced sample: blood. This TCR was sampled from a woman between 40 and 55 years old with Graves' ophthalmopathy. This sequence joins TRBV28 and TRBJ2-7; 13 bases line up with TRBD2. The CDR3: CASSSGGLAGNEQYF. The CDR3 bases are TGTGCCAGCAGTTCCGGGGGACTAGCGGGAAACGAGCAGTACTTC. The full variable domain, with the rest looked up from reference TRBV28 and TRBJ2-7, is DVKVTQSSRYLVKRTGEKVFLECVQDMDHENMFWYRQDPGLGLRLIYFSYDVKMKEKGDIPEGYSVSREKKERFSLILESASTNQTSMYLCASSSGGLAGNEQYFGPGTRLTVT.